A single sample gave rise to the 26 T cell receptor beta chains below, sequenced in a study of T-cell reconstitution after alpha-beta-depleted transplantation in children. The TCRbeta library incorporated unique molecular identifiers. Each CDR3 protein gets one entry after TCRdb re-called the PCR reads with MiXCR. The sample comprises a few hundred thousand distinct CDR3 sequences, approximately 23% of which are singletons, and roughly 9.7% rests with the top ten. Source: PBMCs, mostly from graft donor cells, taken 180 days after TCRalphabeta/CD19-depleted stem cell transplant. The receptors originated from a male patient younger than 18 who had a stem cell transplant for acute lymphoblastic leukemia, so the T cells may come from the graft donor.

V gene TRBV12-3 or TRBV12-4 combines with J gene TRBJ2-1; TRBD2 matches at 15 bases. This CDR3 spans 14 amino acids. The V segment lost 4 bases and the J segment 15 bases; nucleotides outside the gene matches: 7. DNA of the CDR3: TGTGCCAGCAGTTCGGGACTAGCGGGAGGATGCGGGTTCTTC. Translated: CASSSGLAGGCGFF.

The chain has TRBV29-1 and TRBJ2-3; maybe TRBD2 (5 bases). Trimming stripped 3 bases from V and 2 bases from J, with 12 bases between. The CDR3 spans 14 residues. Germline assignment: CDR1 SQVTM and CDR2 ANQGSEA. The CDR3 bases are TGCAGCGTTGAGCGGGCAGAGATCACAGATACGCAGTATTTT. Translation gives CSVERAEITDTQYF.

This chain links TRBV7-9 with TRBJ2-3; D gene uncertain. The CDR3 extends over 13 amino acids. V was cut by 5 bases and J by 6 bases, with 12 bases left in between. From germline, CDR1 is SEHNR and CDR2 FQNEAQ (reference sequence). The CDR3 nucleotides are TGTGCCAGCAGCCCGAAGCTTTTGGATACGCAGTATTTT. Translation gives CASSPKLLDTQYF.

The V and J genes are TRBV9 and TRBJ2-1, with D perhaps matching TRBD1 (6 bases). CDR3 length: 15 residues. Per germline, CDR1 SGDLS and CDR2 YYNGEE. V shed 0 bases and J shed 7 bases, with 14 bases lying between them. CDR3 sequence: CASSVARGSSNEQFF. DNA of the CDR3: TGTGCCAGCAGCGTAGCGAGGGGGAGTTCAAATGAGCAGTTCTTC.

This clonotype was observed a single time. The genes are TRBV7-9 and TRBJ2-7; D remains unclear. The CDR3 has 14 residues. Germline V gene data show CDR1 as SEHNR and CDR2 as FQNEAQ (reference sequence). The V end was cut by 1 base, the J end by 5 bases, with 12 bases between. The DNA of the CDR3 is TGTGCCAGCAGCTTAGATCTAGTGGGCCACGAGCAGTACTTC. As protein: CASSLDLVGHEQYF.

This chain joins TRBV9 and TRBJ2-3; D is perhaps TRBD2 (6 bases). V gave up 3 bases and J gave up 1 base, with 15 bases separating them. The CDR3 contains 16 residues. Germline assignment: CDR1 SGDLS and CDR2 YYNGEE. The CDR3 is CASSARESFRTDTQYF. CDR3 coding DNA: TGTGCCAGCAGCGCCCGGGAGTCCTTCCGCACAGATACGCAGTATTTT. The entire variable domain, with the rest obtained from reference TRBV9 and TRBJ2-3, is as follows: DSGVTQTPKHLITATGQRVTLRCSPRSGDLSVYWYQQSLDQGLQFLIQYYNGEERAKGNILERFSAQQFPDLHSELNLSSLELGDSALYFCASSARESFRTDTQYFGPGTRLTVL.

The gene calls are TRBV25-1 and TRBJ2-3; 8 bases align to TRBD1. Germline values: CDR1 MGHDK, CDR2 SYGVNS. With V trimmed by 5 bases and J by 14 bases, 6 bases remained unmatched. The CDR3 has 11 amino acids. In DNA, the CDR3 is TGTGCCAGCAGTCTGGACAGGGCCGCGTATTTT. Protein product: CASSLDRAAYF.

This clonotype has only a few counts. V usage is TRBV7-6 and J usage is TRBJ2-7; a weak D match, TRBD2 (6 bases). CDR1 SGHVS and CDR2 FNYEAQ come from the germline V gene. Trimming pared 6 bases from V and 4 bases from J, leaving 25 bases between. CDR3 length: 17 amino acids. The CDR3 is CASSSLPLVEAGYEQYF. CDR3 nucleotide sequence: TGTGCCAGCAGTTCCCTTCCTCTAGTAGAGGCGGGGTACGAGCAGTACTTC.

Note on this clonotype: A read error is possible here, since a much larger clone lies one base away. The rearrangement links TRBV12-3 or TRBV12-4 to TRBJ2-1; no firm D call. The CDR3 totals 12 residues. CDR3 region: CASSFPINEHFF. The CDR3 coding sequence is TGTGCCAGCAGTTTCCCCATAAATGAGCATTTCTTC.

The V and J genes are TRBV7-9 and TRBJ2-1; 12 positions match TRBD2. Germline loops: CDR1 SEHNR, CDR2 FQNEAQ (reference sequence). V lost 4 bases and J lost 7; bases outside the gene matches: 5. The CDR3 covers 15 residues. The CDR3 coding sequence is TGTGCCAGCAGCTCCATCGGGACTAGCGGGAATGAGCAGTTCTTC. This codes for CASSSIGTSGNEQFF. The full variable domain, in which reference TRBV7-9 and TRBJ2-1 provide the parts outside the CDR3, is DTGVSQNPRHKITKRGQNVTFRCDPISEHNRLYWYRQTLGQGPEFLTYFQNEAQLEKSRLLSDRFSAERPKGSFSTLEIQRTEQGDSAMYLCASSSIGTSGNEQFFGPGTRLTVL.

This clonotype was counted ten times or more. V is TRBV5-1 and J is TRBJ2-1; TRBD2 matches at 7 bases. The CDR3 length is 16 residues. Germline loops: CDR1 SGHRS, CDR2 YFSETQ. The trim removed 4 bases at V and 4 bases at J, leaving 11 bases unmatched. The CDR3 DNA reads as TGCGCCAGCAGCCAAAGCGCGGGACTACTTTACAATGAGCAGTTCTTC. Protein product: CASSQSAGLLYNEQFF.

This clonotype was seen a handful of times. The chain couples TRBV10-3 to TRBJ2-5, with a possible D match to TRBD1 (5 bases). The CDR3 spans 14 residues. The germline V gene has CDR1 ENHRY and CDR2 SYGVKD. V was clipped by 2 bases and J by 5 bases, with 12 bases between them. CDR3 loop: CAISEAQAHETQYF. CDR3 DNA: TGTGCCATCAGTGAGGCACAGGCCCATGAGACCCAGTACTTC.

The rearrangement joins TRBV20-1 to TRBJ2-7, with TRBD1 matching over 12 bases. Looked up from germline, CDR1 is DFQATT and CDR2 is SNEGSKA (reference sequence). The CDR3 is made up of 16 amino acids. The V gene end was trimmed by 5 bases and the J gene end by 4 bases; junction bases not matched to a gene: 12. In nucleotides, the CDR3 is TGCAGTGCTCCAGTTGCCGGGACAGGGGGCCCTTACGAGCAGTACTTC. The encoded protein is CSAPVAGTGGPYEQYF.

This clonotype was found a few times. V is TRBV5-6 and J is TRBJ2-2; D possibly matches TRBD1 or TRBD2 (6 bases each). With 0 bases removed from V and 4 bases from J, the gap between germline ends came to 22 bases. CDR1 is SGHDT, CDR2 YYEEEE, per germline. The CDR3 covers 19 residues. In DNA form, the CDR3 reads TGTGCCAGCAGCTTGGAACGGGGGCCCAACCCAACGGGCACCGGGGAGCTGTTTTTT. Its translation is CASSLERGPNPTGTGELFF.

This clonotype was seen only a few times. The chain recombines TRBV27 with TRBJ2-5, with no clear D. Germline values: CDR1 MNHEY, CDR2 SMNVEV (reference sequence). V shed 1 base and J shed 3 bases, with 18 bases lying between them. This CDR3 spans 17 amino acids. The CDR3 DNA is TGTGCCAGCAGTTTATACGGACGAGGCGGAATAAAAGAGACCCAGTACTTC. It yields the protein CASSLYGRGGIKETQYF.

This chain joins TRBV6-1 and TRBJ2-1, with TRBD2 matching 8 bases. CDR1 is MNHNS, CDR2 SASEGT, per germline. Trimming cost V 6 bases and J 5 bases; bases outside gene matches: 9. This CDR3 is built from 15 residues. CDR3 loop: CASRHRLAKHNEQFF. The CDR3 bases are TGTGCCAGCAGACACCGACTAGCGAAGCACAATGAGCAGTTCTTC.

This clonotype occurred a few times. The chain links TRBV20-1 to TRBJ1-4, with D uncertain. The V gene lost 3 bases and the J gene lost 3 bases, with 11 bases spanning the gap. CDR3 length: 14 amino acids. CDR1 is DFQATT and CDR2 is SNEGSKA in the germline V gene (reference sequence). The CDR3 protein is CSARPGVANEKLFF. CDR3 DNA: TGCAGTGCTAGGCCCGGAGTCGCTAATGAAAAACTGTTTTTT.

This clonotype was observed a handful of times. The chain employs TRBV9 and TRBJ1-2; D call uncertain. The ends were cut back, 8 bases at V and 1 base at J, with 6 bases in the middle. This CDR3 is built from 11 residues. CDR1 is SGDLS, CDR2 YYNGEE, per germline. The CDR3 region is CASLSNYGYTF. The CDR3 DNA sequence: TGTGCCAGTCTAAGTAACTATGGCTACACCTTC.

This rearrangement joins TRBV20-1 to TRBJ2-1; 8 nucleotides agree with TRBD2. J lost 4 bases, V lost 1 base, and 6 bases had no gene match. This CDR3 contains 15 residues. Looked up from germline, CDR1 is DFQATT and CDR2 is SNEGSKA (reference sequence). The CDR3 protein is CSARGSSGSYNEQFF. The DNA for the CDR3 is TGCAGTGCTAGAGGATCAAGCGGGAGTTACAATGAGCAGTTCTTC.

The chain links TRBV7-8 to TRBJ2-2; D assignment may be TRBD1 or TRBD2 (5 bases each). The V gene lost 2 bases and the J gene lost 3 bases, with 10 bases spanning the gap. Germline lookup yields CDR1 SGHVS and CDR2 FQNEAQ. The CDR3 length is 15 residues. The CDR3 bases are TGTGCCAGCAGCTTACTTAGAGGGGACACCGGGGAGCTGTTTTTT. This translates into CASSLLRGDTGELFF.

The chain couples TRBV7-9 to TRBJ2-7; the D is unclear. Germline V CDR1 and CDR2: SEHNR, FQNEAQ (reference sequence). The CDR3 has 13 amino acids. The ends were cut back, 2 bases at V and 3 bases at J, with 8 bases in the middle. The CDR3 loop is CASSLLFLYEQYF. The CDR3, as DNA: TGTGCCAGCAGCTTACTGTTTCTCTACGAGCAGTACTTC. The variable domain in full, with the rest retrieved from reference TRBV7-9 and TRBJ2-7, is DTGVSQNPRHKITKRGQNVTFRCDPISEHNRLYWYRQTLGQGPEFLTYFQNEAQLEKSRLLSDRFSAERPKGSFSTLEIQRTEQGDSAMYLCASSLLFLYEQYFGPGTRLTVT.

This rearrangement joins TRBV5-6 to TRBJ2-7; possibly TRBD1 or TRBD2 for D (6 bases each). CDR1 and CDR2 from the germline V gene are SGHDT and YYEEEE. V lost 3 bases, J lost 2 bases, and 12 bases lay in between. The CDR3 has 14 residues. DNA of the CDR3: TGTGCCAGCAGCTCCAGGGGAGGAACCTACGAGCAGTACTTC. Translating it yields CASSSRGGTYEQYF.

The V call is TRBV5-1, the J call TRBJ2-7, with D perhaps TRBD2 (6 bases). V was shortened by 0 bases and J by 3 bases, with 22 bases between the two germline ends. The CDR3 has 18 residues. Germline loops: CDR1 SGHRS, CDR2 YFSETQ. The CDR3: CASSLAATGTSGFYEQYF. The CDR3 nucleotides are TGCGCCAGCAGCTTGGCTGCGACCGGGACTTCGGGGTTCTACGAGCAGTACTTC. Complete variable domain (other parts from reference TRBV5-1 and TRBJ2-7): KAGVTQTPRYLIKTRGQQVTLSCSPISGHRSVSWYQQTPGQGLQFLFEYFSETQRNKGNFPGRFSGRQFSNSRSEMNVSTLELGDSALYLCASSLAATGTSGFYEQYFGPGTRLTVT.

The chain joins TRBV25-1 to TRBJ2-7; TRBD1 is a possible D gene (6 bases). This CDR3 has 13 residues. Trimming left V 4 bases short and J 2 bases short, with 9 bases between. The germline V gene has CDR1 MGHDK and CDR2 SYGVNS. CDR3 sequence: CASSVQGPYEQYF. CDR3 DNA sequence: TGTGCCAGCAGTGTACAGGGTCCCTACGAGCAGTACTTC.

This clonotype turned up a few times. The genes are TRBV27 and TRBJ2-5, with 8 bases that match TRBD1. V lost 5 bases, J lost 5 bases, and 7 bases stayed unmatched. The CDR3 has 14 amino acids. The germline V gene has CDR1 MNHEY and CDR2 SMNVEV (reference sequence). CDR3 sequence (DNA): TGTGCCAGCAGTCTGTGGACAGGGACGGAGACCCAGTACTTC. It specifies CASSLWTGTETQYF.

The rearrangement uses TRBV7-6 and TRBJ2-1; D unclear. This CDR3 has 13 amino acids. V shed 5 bases and J shed 6 bases, with 11 bases lying between them. The V gene's germline CDR1 is SGHVS and CDR2 FNYEAQ. CDR3 amino acids: CASSQEIGNEQFF. DNA for the CDR3: TGTGCCAGCAGCCAGGAGATCGGCAATGAGCAGTTCTTC.